These 9 T cell receptor beta chains came from one sample sequenced in a study of T cell responses to AZD1222 COVID-19 vaccine. Generated by immunoSEQ multiplex PCR, the TCRdb table keeps only in-frame clones and is missing some. The table lists around 83,000 clones, 90% of them singletons. The sample here was peripheral blood, taken 28 days after the second AZD1222 dose. The origin of the receptors is an adult who received the AZD1222 COVID-19 vaccine.

Concerning this clone itself: Other DNA sequences in the sample encode the same CDR3. J is TRBJ1-5 and V is TRBV5-1; D is perhaps TRBD1 (6 bases). CDR3 length: 14 amino acids. Per germline, CDR1 SGHRS and CDR2 YFSETQ. The V end was cut by 0 bases, the J end by 4 bases, with 8 bases between. DNA for the CDR3: TGCGCCAGCAGCTTGGGAGGGGGGAATCAGCCCCAGCATTTT. Translated: CASSLGGGNQPQHF.

The chain has TRBV6-5 and TRBJ2-2; the D is unclear. The germline V gene encodes CDR1 MNHEY and CDR2 SVGAGI. The CDR3 sequence is 13 residues long. Trimming stripped 4 bases from V and 1 base from J, with 4 bases between. The CDR3 loop reads CASSSRNTGELFF. The CDR3 DNA sequence: TGTGCCAGCAGTTCCAGGAACACCGGGGAGCTGTTTTTT.

CDR3 DNA sequence: TGTGCCAGTAGCAGCCTGTCGGGGGGAGACGAAAAACTGTTTTTT. Protein product: CASSSLSGGDEKLFF. The rearrangement joins TRBV19 to TRBJ1-4; maybe TRBD1 (5 bases). There are 15 residues in the CDR3. Germline CDR1 and CDR2: LNHDA and SQIVND (reference sequence). Trimming pared 6 bases from V and 8 bases from J, leaving 19 bases between.

On this clone itself: A read error may account for a junction end that differs from germline. The chain recombines TRBV24-1 with TRBJ1-3; TRBD1 might be the D (5 bases). CDR3 length equals 17 residues. The germline CDR1 and CDR2 sequences are KGHDR and SFDVKD. CDR3 DNA: TGTGCCACCAGTGACCCCAAAGGGGCTACCTCTCGAAACACCATATATTTT. It translates to CATSDPKGATSRNTIYF.

The V call is TRBV19, the J call TRBJ1-5; the D gene is possibly TRBD1 (5 bases). V lost 0 bases and J 4 bases, leaving 10 bases between the germline ends. This CDR3 comprises 15 residues. Germline V lookup: CDR1 LNHDA, CDR2 SQIVND (reference sequence). The CDR3 nucleotides read TGTGCCAGTAGTATAGATGGGGGGGGGAATCAGCCCCAGCATTTT. Residues: CASSIDGGGNQPQHF.

The chain employs TRBV18 and TRBJ1-6, with 7 bases aligning to TRBD1. V shed 4 bases and J 7 bases; nucleotides not matched to a gene: 4. This CDR3 is 14 amino acids long. Germline CDR1 is KGHSH and CDR2 is LQKENI. The CDR3, as DNA: TGTGCCAGCTCACAAGACAGGGCAAATTCACCCCTCCACTTT. It yields the protein CASSQDRANSPLHF.

CDR3 coding DNA: TGTGCCAGCAGTCTGGGGACGGCGTGGGCGGATGGCTACACCTTC. It specifies CASSLGTAWADGYTF. The V and J genes are TRBV6-5 and TRBJ1-2; maybe TRBD1 (5 bases). CDR1 is MNHEY, CDR2 SVGAGI, per germline. Trimming cost V 5 bases and J 6 bases, with 19 bases left between them. The CDR3 consists of 15 residues.

This clone has only a few counts. V and J are TRBV6-7 and TRBJ2-1; 9 bases are shared with TRBD2. TRBV6-7 is placed among ORFs of uncertain function. CDR3 length equals 18 residues. Losses at the gene ends were 10 bases for V and 8 bases for J; bases not matched to a gene: 24. CDR3 DNA: TGTGCCACCTTTTCCACCTCCCCATTAGCGGGGGATTTGGATGAGCAGTTCTTC. Translation: CATFSTSPLAGDLDEQFF.

This chain links TRBV6-5 with TRBJ1-3; possibly TRBD1 for D (6 bases). The germline CDR1 and CDR2 sequences are MNHEY and SVGAGI. The CDR3 loop spans 14 amino acids. Trimming pared 4 bases from V and 1 base from J, leaving 8 bases between. The CDR3 reads CASSSQGSGNTIYF. The CDR3 region has the DNA TGTGCCAGCAGTTCCCAGGGGTCTGGAAACACCATATATTTT.